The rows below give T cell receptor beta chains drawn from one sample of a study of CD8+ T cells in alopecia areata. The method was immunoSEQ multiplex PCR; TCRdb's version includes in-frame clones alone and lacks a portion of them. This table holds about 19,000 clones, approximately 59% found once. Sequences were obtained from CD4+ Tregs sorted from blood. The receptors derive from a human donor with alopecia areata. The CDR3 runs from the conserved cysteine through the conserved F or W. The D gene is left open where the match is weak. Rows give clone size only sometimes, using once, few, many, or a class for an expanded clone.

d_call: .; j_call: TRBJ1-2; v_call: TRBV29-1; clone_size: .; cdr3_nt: TGCAGCGTACTACAGGGATCCCACACCTTC; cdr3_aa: CSVLQGSHTF
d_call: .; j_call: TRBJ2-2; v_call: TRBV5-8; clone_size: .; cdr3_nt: TGTGCCAGCAGCCCCCCGGGGGGCCCGAACACCGGGGAGCTGTTTTTT; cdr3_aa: CASSPPGGPNTGELFF
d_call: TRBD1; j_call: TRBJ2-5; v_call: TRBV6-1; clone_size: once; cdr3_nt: TGTGCCAGCAGGCGAGGGACAGGGCAAGAGACCCAGTACTTC; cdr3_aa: CASRRGTGQETQYF
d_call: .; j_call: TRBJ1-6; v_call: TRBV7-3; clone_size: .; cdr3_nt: TGTGCCAGCAGCTTATTCTCGAATTCACCCCTCCACTTT; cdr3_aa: CASSLFSNSPLHF
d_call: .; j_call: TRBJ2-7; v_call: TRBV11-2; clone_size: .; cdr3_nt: TGTGCCAGCAGCTTAGTTTTAGCGGAATCCTACGAGCAGTACTTC; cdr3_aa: CASSLVLAESYEQYF
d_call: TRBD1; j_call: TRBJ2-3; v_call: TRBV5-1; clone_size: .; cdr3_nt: TGCGCCAGCAGCTTGGCCGGGACAGGGACAGATACGCAGTATTTT; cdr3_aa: CASSLAGTGTDTQYF
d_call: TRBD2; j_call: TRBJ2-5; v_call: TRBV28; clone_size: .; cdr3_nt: TGTGCCAGCAGTTCACTAGCGGGAGGCCAAGAGACCCAGTACTTC; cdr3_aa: CASSSLAGGQETQYF
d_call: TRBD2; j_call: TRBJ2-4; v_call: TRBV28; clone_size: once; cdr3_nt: TGTGCCACCCACCCGTCCCGGGAGGGGGACATTCAGTACTTC; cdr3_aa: CATHPSREGDIQYF
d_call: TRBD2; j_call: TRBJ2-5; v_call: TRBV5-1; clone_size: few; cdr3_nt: TGCGCCAGCAGCCCGGGACTAGCGGGCCAAGAGACCCAGTACTTC; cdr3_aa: CASSPGLAGQETQYF
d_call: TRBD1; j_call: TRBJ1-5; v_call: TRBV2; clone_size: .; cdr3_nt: TGTGCCAGCAGCCCCCGGGACAGAAACAACAATCAGCCCCAGCATTTT; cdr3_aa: CASSPRDRNNNQPQHF
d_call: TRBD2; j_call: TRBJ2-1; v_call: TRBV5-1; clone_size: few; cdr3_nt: TGCGCCAGCAGCTCGGAACCCCAGCGGGGGGGCAATGAGCAGTTCTTC; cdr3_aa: CASSSEPQRGGNEQFF
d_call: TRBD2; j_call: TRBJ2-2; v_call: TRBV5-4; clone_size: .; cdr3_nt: TGTGCCAGCAGCTTATTAGCGGGGGGGCCGCCCGGGGAGCTGTTTTTT; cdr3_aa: CASSLLAGGPPGELFF
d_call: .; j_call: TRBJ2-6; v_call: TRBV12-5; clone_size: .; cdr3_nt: TGTGCTAGTGGTATTGACTCTGCAGGACAAAGTCGGGCCAACGTCCTGACTTTC; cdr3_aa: CASGIDSAGQSRANVLTF
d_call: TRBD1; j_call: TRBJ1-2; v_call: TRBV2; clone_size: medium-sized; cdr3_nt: TGTGCCAGCATCCCGGACAGGGTTAACTATGGCTACACCTTC; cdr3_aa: CASIPDRVNYGYTF
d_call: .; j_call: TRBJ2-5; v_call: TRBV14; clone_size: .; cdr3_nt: TGTGCCAGCAGTCCGGCGGGGACAGAGCAAGAGACCCAGTACTTC; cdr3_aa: CASSPAGTEQETQYF
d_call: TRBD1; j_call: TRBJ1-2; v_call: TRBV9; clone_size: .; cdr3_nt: TGTGCCAGCAGCGCCGGACAGGGGGATGGCTACACCTTC; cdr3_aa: CASSAGQGDGYTF
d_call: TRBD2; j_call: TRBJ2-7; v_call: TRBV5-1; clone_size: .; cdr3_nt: TGCGCCAGCAGCCCGGGACTAGCGGGGTACGAGCAGTACTTC; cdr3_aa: CASSPGLAGYEQYF
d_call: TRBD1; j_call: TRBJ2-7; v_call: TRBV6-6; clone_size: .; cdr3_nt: TGTGCCAGCAGCTTGCACAGGGGTGGGGGCCCCTACGAGCAGTACTTC; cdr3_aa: CASSLHRGGGPYEQYF
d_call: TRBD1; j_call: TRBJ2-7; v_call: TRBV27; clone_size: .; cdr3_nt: TGTGCCAGCAGGGACAGGGGCCACGAGCAGTACTTC; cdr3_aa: CASRDRGHEQYF
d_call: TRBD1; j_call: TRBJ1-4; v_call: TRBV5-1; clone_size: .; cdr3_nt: TGCGCCAGCAGCTTAGGGACAGGGAACGAAAAACTGTTTTTT; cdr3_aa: CASSLGTGNEKLFF
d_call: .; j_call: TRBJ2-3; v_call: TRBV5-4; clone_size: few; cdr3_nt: TGTGCCAGCAGCTTGGTAGACTTCCCAGATACGCAGTATTTT; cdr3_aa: CASSLVDFPDTQYF
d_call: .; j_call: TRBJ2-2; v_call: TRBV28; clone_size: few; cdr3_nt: TGTGCCAGTTTAGATCGGGGGCACACCGGGGAGCTGTTTTTT; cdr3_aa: CASLDRGHTGELFF
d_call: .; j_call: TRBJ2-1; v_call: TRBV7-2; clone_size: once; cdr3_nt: TGTGCCAGCAGCTTAATGGGGCAGGGTATCAATGAGCAGTTCTTC; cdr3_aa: CASSLMGQGINEQFF
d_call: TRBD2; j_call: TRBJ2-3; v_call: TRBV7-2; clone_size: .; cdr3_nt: TGTGCCAGCAGCCGAGCGGGAGGTAGCACAGATACGCAGTATTTT; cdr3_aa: CASSRAGGSTDTQYF
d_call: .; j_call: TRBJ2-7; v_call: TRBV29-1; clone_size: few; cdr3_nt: TGCAGCGTTGAGGACTACGCCCAAGGGAAGGGGAGCGAGCAGTACTTC; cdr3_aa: CSVEDYAQGKGSEQYF
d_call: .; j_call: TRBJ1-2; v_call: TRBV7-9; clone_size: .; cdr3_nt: TGTGCCAGCACCTCGAATCGGGGCTATGGCTACACCTTC; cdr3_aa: CASTSNRGYGYTF
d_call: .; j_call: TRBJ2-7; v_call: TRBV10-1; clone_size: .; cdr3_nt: TGCGCCAGCAGTGAGTCTGGACTGGGGACGAGCTCCTACGAGCAGTACTTC; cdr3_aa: CASSESGLGTSSYEQYF
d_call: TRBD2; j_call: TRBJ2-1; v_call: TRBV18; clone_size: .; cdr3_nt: TGTGCCAGCTCACCATTAGGGACTAGCCCAATCCATGAGCAGTTCTTC; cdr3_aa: CASSPLGTSPIHEQFF
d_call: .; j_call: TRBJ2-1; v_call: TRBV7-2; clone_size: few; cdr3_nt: TGTGCCAGCAGCTTAGCGCAACAGGCCTACAATGAGCAGTTCTTC; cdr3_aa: CASSLAQQAYNEQFF
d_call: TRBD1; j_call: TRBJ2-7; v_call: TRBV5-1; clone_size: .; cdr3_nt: TGCGCCAGCAGCTACAGGGGACAAGAAGGCGAGCAGTACTTC; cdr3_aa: CASSYRGQEGEQYF